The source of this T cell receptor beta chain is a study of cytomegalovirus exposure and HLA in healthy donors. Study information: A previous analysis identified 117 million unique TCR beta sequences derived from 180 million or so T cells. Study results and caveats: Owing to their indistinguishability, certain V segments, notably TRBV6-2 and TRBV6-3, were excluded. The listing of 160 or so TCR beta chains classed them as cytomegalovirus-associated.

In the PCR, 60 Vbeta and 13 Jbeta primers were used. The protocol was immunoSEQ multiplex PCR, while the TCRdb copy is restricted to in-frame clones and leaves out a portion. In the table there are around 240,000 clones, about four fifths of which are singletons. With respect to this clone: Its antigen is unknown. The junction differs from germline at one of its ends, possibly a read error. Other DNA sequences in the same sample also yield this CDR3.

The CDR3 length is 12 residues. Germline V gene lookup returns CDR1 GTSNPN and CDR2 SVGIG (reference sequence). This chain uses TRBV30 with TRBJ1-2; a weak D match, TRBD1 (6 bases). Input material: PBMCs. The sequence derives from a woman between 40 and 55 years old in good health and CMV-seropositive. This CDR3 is CAWLPRRDSYTF. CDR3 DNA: TGCGCCTGGCTCCCTCGAAGGGACAGCTACACCTTC.